A single TCR beta chain is shown here with its context. Germline trimming cut 1 base from V and 5 bases from J; bases unmatched to any gene: 4. CDR1 and CDR2 (germline): SEHNR, FQNEAQ (reference sequence). The CDR3 consists of 15 residues. The sample comes from a study of blood T cell repertoires in COVID-19. Across the study: Whether acute or convalescent, the COVID-19 samples came from the United States, Italy and Spain. PBMCs, B-cell-depleted T cells, or T cells provided the cDNA or gDNA that made up the material.

Methods used by the authors: Amplifying reference gene primers gave estimates of nucleated cell counts. TCRdb's copy holds only in-frame clones and misses some; the assay was immunoSEQ multiplex PCR. V, J and clone size derive from that table, while D and trimming were established from the DNA sequence. The table has about 190,000 clones, 84% seen once. This TCR derives from a woman in her seventies with active or convalescent COVID-19. V gene TRBV7-9 combines with J gene TRBJ1-4; 7 bases match TRBD1. The sequenced sample consisted of peripheral blood. The CDR3 reads CASSLVRGGNEKLFF. As DNA, the CDR3 is TGTGCCAGCAGCTTAGTTAGAGGGGGCAATGAAAAACTGTTTTTT.